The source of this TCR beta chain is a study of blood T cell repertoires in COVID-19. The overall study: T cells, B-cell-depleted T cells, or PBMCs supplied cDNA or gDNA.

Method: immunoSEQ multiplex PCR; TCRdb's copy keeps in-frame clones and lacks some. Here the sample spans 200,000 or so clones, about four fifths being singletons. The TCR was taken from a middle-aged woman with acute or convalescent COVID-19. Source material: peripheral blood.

The CDR3 region is CAIRVAGGLSYNEQFF. The CDR3 region has the DNA TGTGCCATTCGGGTTGCGGGGGGACTCTCCTACAATGAGCAGTTCTTC. The gene calls are TRBV10-3 and TRBJ2-1; 8 bases match TRBD2. V lost 9 bases and J lost 0; bases outside the gene matches: 10. The germline V gene encodes CDR1 ENHRY and CDR2 SYGVKD. This CDR3 is 16 amino acids long.